The 2 T cell receptor beta chains presented below share a single source sample, sequenced in a study of early T cells in non-severe SARS-CoV-2 infection (dated by TCRdb to about 2021). The method behind the library was 5' RACE. Sequenced using a NextSeq 500. TCRdb redid the processing of the public reads, applying fastp at Q25 and MiXCR, and retained in-frame beta chains. Merged by CDR3 protein, the rows form single entries marked with the most common genes and DNA. The sample has under 85,000 distinct CDR3 sequences on record, roughly an eighth of them singletons. The ten largest clones represent 4.5% to 7% of the sample. The source material was whole blood, sampled at baseline. All receptors derive from an adult who was a healthcare worker with PCR-confirmed SARS-CoV-2 infection or an uninfected control (not recorded which).

The V and J genes are TRBV11-2 and TRBJ2-7, with 12 positions matching TRBD2. Germline CDR1 reads SGHAT; CDR2 reads FQNNGV. CDR3 length equals 14 residues. V was pared by 4 bases and J by 4 bases, with 2 bases of the junction left unmatched. CDR3 residues: CASSSLAGGYEQYF. CDR3 nucleotides: TGTGCCAGCAGCTCTCTAGCGGGGGGGTACGAGCAGTACTTC.

The chain uses TRBV20-1 and TRBJ2-7; D possibly corresponds to TRBD1 (5 bases). Germline V gives CDR1 DFQATT, CDR2 SNEGSKA (reference sequence). CDR3 length: 14 residues. V lost 6 bases and J lost 2, with 17 bases in between. In nucleotides, the CDR3 is TGCAGTGCCCTGAGACCAGGGATGACCTACGAGCAGTACTTC. This codes for CSALRPGMTYEQYF.